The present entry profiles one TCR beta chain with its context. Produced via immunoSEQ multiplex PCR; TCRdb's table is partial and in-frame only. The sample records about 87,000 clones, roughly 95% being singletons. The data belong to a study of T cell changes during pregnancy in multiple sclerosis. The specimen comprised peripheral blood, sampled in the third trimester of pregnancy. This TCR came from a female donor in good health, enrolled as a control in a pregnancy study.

CDR3 loop: CASSLGWSGEKLFF. For the CDR3, the DNA is TGTGCCAGCAGCTTAGGGTGGTCGGGGGAAAAACTGTTTTTT. This chain connects TRBV7-9 to TRBJ1-4; D remains unclear. CDR1 and CDR2 (germline): SEHNR, FQNEAQ (reference sequence). CDR3 length equals 14 residues. The V end lost 1 base, the J end lost 8 bases, and 11 bases lay between the germline ends.